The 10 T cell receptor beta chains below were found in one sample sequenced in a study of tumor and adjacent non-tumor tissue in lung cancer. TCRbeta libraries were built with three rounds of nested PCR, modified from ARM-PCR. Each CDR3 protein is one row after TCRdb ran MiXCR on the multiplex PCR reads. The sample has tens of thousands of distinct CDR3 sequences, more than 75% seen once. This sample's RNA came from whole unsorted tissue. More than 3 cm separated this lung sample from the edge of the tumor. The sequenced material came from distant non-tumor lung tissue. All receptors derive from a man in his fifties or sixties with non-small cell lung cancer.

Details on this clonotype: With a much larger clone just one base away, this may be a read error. The CDR3 loop reads CSARGDGCTF. The CDR3 DNA sequence: TGCAGTGCTAGGGGAGATGGCTGCACCTTC. The chain carries TRBV20-1 and TRBJ1-2; unclear D gene. This CDR3 is built from 10 residues. The V gene's germline CDR1 is DFQATT and CDR2 SNEGSKA (reference sequence).

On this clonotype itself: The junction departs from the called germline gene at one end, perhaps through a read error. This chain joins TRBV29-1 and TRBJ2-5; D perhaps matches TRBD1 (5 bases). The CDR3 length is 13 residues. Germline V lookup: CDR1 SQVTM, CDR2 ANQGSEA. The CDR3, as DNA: TGCAGCGCTGAAACAGGTGTAGAAGAGACCCATTACTTC. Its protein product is CSAETGVEETHYF.

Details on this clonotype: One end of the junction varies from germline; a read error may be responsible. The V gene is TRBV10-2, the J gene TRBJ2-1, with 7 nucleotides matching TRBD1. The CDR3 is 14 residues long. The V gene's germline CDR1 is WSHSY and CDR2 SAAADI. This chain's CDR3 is CTSCRDRSFSEQLF. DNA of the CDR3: TGCACCAGCTGCCGGGACAGATCCTTCAGTGAGCAGCTCTTC.

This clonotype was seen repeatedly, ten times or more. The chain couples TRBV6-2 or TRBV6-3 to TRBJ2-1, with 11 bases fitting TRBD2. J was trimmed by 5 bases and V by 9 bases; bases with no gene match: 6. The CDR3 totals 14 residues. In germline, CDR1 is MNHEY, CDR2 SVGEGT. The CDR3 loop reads CASSLAGENNEQFF. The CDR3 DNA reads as TGTGCCAGTTCACTAGCGGGAGAGAACAATGAGCAGTTCTTC.

This CDR3 reads CARSLRDRGPKLFF. The CDR3 coding sequence is TGTGCCAGGAGCCTGCGGGACAGGGGACCAAAACTGTTTTTT. The rearrangement joins TRBV6-2 or TRBV6-3 to TRBJ1-4, with TRBD1 matching over 10 bases. Trimming removed 9 bases from V and 10 bases from J; junction bases left unmatched: 11. CDR1 is MNHEY and CDR2 is SVGEGT in the germline V gene. CDR3 length equals 14 residues.

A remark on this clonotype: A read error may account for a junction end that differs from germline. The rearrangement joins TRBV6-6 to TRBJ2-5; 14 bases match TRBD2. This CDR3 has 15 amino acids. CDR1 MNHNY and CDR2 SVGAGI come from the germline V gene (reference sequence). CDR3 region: CASSRGLAGEEAQYF. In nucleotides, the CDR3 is TGTGCCAGCAGTAGGGGACTAGCGGGAGAAGAGGCCCAGTACTTC.

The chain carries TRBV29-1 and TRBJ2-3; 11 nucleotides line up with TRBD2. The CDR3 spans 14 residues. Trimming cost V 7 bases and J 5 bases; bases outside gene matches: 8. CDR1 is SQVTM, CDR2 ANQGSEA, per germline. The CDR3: CSATGTSGRDTQYF. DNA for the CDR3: TGCAGCGCCACCGGGACTAGCGGCAGAGATACGCAGTATTTT.

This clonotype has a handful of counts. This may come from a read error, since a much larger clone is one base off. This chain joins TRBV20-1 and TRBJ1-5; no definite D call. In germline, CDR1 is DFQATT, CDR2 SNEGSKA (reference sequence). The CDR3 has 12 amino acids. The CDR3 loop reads CSARVGIQPRHF. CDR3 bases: TGCAGTGCTAGAGTAGGGATTCAGCCCCGGCATTTT.

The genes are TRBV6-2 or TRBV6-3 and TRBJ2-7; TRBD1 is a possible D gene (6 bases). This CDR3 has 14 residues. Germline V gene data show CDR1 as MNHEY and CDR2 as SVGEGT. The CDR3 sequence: CGSSYGAGDYEQYF. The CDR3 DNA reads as TGTGGGAGCAGTTATGGGGCAGGGGACTACGAGCAGTACTTC.

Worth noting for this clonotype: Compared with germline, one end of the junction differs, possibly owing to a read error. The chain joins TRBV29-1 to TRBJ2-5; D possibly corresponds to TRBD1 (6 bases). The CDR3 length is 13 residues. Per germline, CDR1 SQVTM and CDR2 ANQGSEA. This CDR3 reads CRVTDRYQETQYF. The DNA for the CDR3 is TGCAGGGTAACGGACAGATACCAAGAGACCCAGTACTTT.